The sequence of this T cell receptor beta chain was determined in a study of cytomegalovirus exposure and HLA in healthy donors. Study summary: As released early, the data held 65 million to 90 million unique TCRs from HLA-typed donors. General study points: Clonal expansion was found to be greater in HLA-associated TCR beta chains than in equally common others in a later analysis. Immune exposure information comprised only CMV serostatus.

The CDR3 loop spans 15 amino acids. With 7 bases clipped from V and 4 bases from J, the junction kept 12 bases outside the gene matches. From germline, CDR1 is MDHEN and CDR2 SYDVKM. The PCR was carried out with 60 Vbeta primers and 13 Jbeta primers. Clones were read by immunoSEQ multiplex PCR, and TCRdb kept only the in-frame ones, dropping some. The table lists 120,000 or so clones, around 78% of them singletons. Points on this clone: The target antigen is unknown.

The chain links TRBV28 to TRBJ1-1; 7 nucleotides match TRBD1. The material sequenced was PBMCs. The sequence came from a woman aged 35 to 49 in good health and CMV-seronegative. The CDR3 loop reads CASIFGGGFSTEAFF. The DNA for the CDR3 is TGTGCCAGCATCTTCGGAGGGGGCTTTTCCACTGAAGCTTTCTTT.